The clone carrying this T cell receptor (beta chain) was seen only a few times. Its antigen is as yet unknown. The same CDR3 is also encoded by other DNA sequences in this sample. This sample is drawn from a study of cytomegalovirus exposure and HLA in healthy donors. Regarding the study as a whole: In a later analysis, about 17,000 TCR beta sequences were associated with HLA alleles at 0.05 false discovery rate. Most TCR sequences were uncommon, yet certain public TCRs appeared in many donors. Later on, a genetic analysis was performed. It linked a missense variant in DCLRE1C with V- and J-gene trimming of TCR beta.

In the PCR, 60 Vbeta and 13 Jbeta primers were used. Only in-frame clones appear in the TCRdb table, and some are missing; sequencing was by immunoSEQ multiplex PCR. The table lists some 120,000 clones, roughly 83% of them singletons. V was shortened by 0 bases and J by 3 bases, with 7 bases between the two germline ends. The CDR3 has 13 amino acids. Germline assignment: CDR1 SGDLS and CDR2 YYNGEE. This clonotype was obtained from a young man in good health and CMV-seronegative. The chain links TRBV9 to TRBJ2-7; no definite D call. Sequencing input: PBMCs. CDR3 protein: CASSVDGGYEQYF. In DNA form, the CDR3 reads TGTGCCAGCAGCGTAGATGGCGGCTACGAGCAGTACTTC.